This TCR beta chain is drawn from a study of cytomegalovirus exposure and HLA in healthy donors. General study points: Looking again later, the authors saw that most CMV-associated TCR beta chains seemed HLA-restricted.

The CDR3 is made up of 16 amino acids. V was trimmed by 7 bases and J by 5 bases, leaving 20 bases between them. CDR1 is MNHNY and CDR2 is SVGAGI in the germline V gene (reference sequence). Both 60 Vbeta primers and 13 Jbeta primers went into the PCR. Profiling relied on immunoSEQ multiplex PCR, and the TCRdb table lists in-frame clones only, not all of them. The ten top clones account for approximately 3.8%, within a sample of more than 100,000 clones. In regard to this clone: Its antigen is not identified.

The TCR originated in a man aged 18 to 30 in good health and CMV-seronegative. The chain couples TRBV6-6 to TRBJ1-4; D ambiguous. Sequenced input: PBMCs. CDR3 DNA: TGTGCCAGCACCACGGGAAGGGTGGTCTTGAATGAAAAACTGTTTTTT. This sequence encodes CASTTGRVVLNEKLFF.